This TCR beta chain appears in the sequencing data of a study of cytomegalovirus exposure and HLA in healthy donors. With 60 Vbeta and 13 Jbeta primers, the PCR was carried out. Assay: immunoSEQ multiplex PCR; the TCRdb copy retains only in-frame clones and omits some. The sample carries about 280,000 clones, over 85% recorded once. The clonotype was recovered from a woman between 18 and 30 years old in good health and CMV-seronegative. The sequencing sample was made of PBMCs.

This CDR3 is CSARSSQETQYF. The CDR3 DNA reads as TGCAGCGCACGGAGTTCCCAAGAGACCCAGTACTTC. The chain combines TRBV29-1 with TRBJ2-5; D is unclear. With 7 bases removed from V and 1 base from J, the gap between germline ends came to 10 bases. There are 12 residues in the CDR3. Germline loops: CDR1 SQVTM, CDR2 ANQGSEA.